This record covers a single T cell receptor (beta chain). It lacks a known antigen. The CDR3 end lies 3 residues beyond the end of the read and is filled in from the germline J gene. The data belong to a study of Tregs in tolerant kidney transplant recipients (dated by TCRdb to about 2019). Some background on the complete study: Related donors were used in the transplants with nonmyeloablative bone marrow transplantation, and mixed chimerism was transient in the human trials. The study applied TCRbeta sequencing to find donor-specific regulatory T cells before combined kidney and bone marrow transplantation and then followed those same cells after transplant. Overall study results and their limits: Because the PCR primers were changed over time for some patients, nucleotide-level comparison could not be performed across the samples from those patients. The study was constrained by small patient numbers, and validation of the findings is required in larger populations and under other immunosuppression protocols. Biological reproducibility was not directly addressed, though technical replication error appeared minimal. Donor-specific Treg expansion exceeded global Treg expansion in tolerant patients, suggesting antigen-driven rather than nonspecific expansion. Expanding Tregs with activated donor B cells appeared to identify the most biologically relevant and donor-specific TCRbeta repertoire.

The germline V gene yields SGHTA for CDR1 and FQGNSA for CDR2. The CDR3 holds 15 amino acids from the cysteine to the phenylalanine. Only the CDR3 bases that were read are kept: 36 of them, in frame from base 1. Relative to germline, V is 5 bases shorter and J is 4 bases shorter, with 14 bases between their ends. For TCRbeta CDR3 sequencing, genomic DNA was extracted from sorted cells using the QIAGEN DNeasy Blood and Tissue Kit. Through immunoSEQ, high-throughput TCRbeta CDR3 sequencing was done commercially, including PCR amplification with internal controls and bias correction. Per the source publication's procedure: A unique productive TCRbeta sequence was defined by the CDR3 nucleotide sequence when primers matched, and otherwise by the CDR3 amino acid sequence together with the Vbeta and Jbeta genes. To correct sorting error, sequences shared between sorted populations at a frequency ratio of 2:1 or less were removed; the rest were assigned to the higher population. Sequences were defined as donor-reactive when expanded at least 5-fold in CFSE-low cells versus unstimulated cells and present at a frequency of at least 0.01% in CFSE-low cells. Jensen-Shannon divergence calculated on the top 100 TCRbeta sequences ranked by frequency was used to measure repertoire divergence. For samples with multiple sequencing runs, sorting error was corrected in each run separately before the runs were combined. As stored in TCRdb, this immuneACCESS dataset retains in-frame rearrangements with V and J assigned. A fraction of the clones does not appear; measured against another copy, unresolved V genes explain less than half of the discrepancy, and the remainder lacks a known reason. V and J calls and clone size are as listed in that table; D and trimming were resolved from the DNA. This sample's clone table shows approximately 50,000 clones. Roughly 0.8% of the sample is taken by the ten largest.

The sample's time point label is to be understood as: blood sample drawn before combined kidney and bone marrow transplant. Unstimulated Tregs (CD4+CD25+CD127-), CD4+ non-Tregs (CD4+CD25-), CD4 and CD8 cells were FACS-sorted from thawed PBMCs. 4 combined kidney and bone marrow transplant recipients from the ITN036ST trial were included as patients, and samples were available only from these trial subjects. Healthy control blood was processed to PBMCs with a Ficoll density gradient and then cryopreserved, whereas patient PBMCs were collected both before and after transplant. The rearranged chain carries TRBV7-2 and TRBJ2-2, and TRBD2 may be the D gene, going by 5 matching bases. The specimen comprised CD4+ T cells from blood, sampled before the transplant. This sequence originates from a human donor who received a combined kidney and bone marrow transplant. The CDR3 DNA, read in part, is TGTGCCAGCAGCCTTATGAGGGTTTCCACCGGGGAG. This encodes CASSLMRVSTGE. The whole CDR3 protein is CASSLMRVSTGELFF.